One sample yielded the 6 T cell receptor beta chains listed below, sequenced in a study of T cell responses to AZD1222 COVID-19 vaccine. Libraries were prepared by immunoSEQ multiplex PCR; TCRdb keeps only in-frame clonotypes and omits some of them. This sample has roughly 100,000 clones, with 70% to 90% found just once. Sequencing used peripheral blood, obtained on day 0 of AZD1222 vaccination. Receptor source: an adult in good health.

This clone was observed a single time. The rearrangement links TRBV11-1 to TRBJ2-1, with 13 bases aligning to TRBD2. The V segment lost 5 bases and the J segment 9 bases; nucleotides outside the gene matches: 7. Per germline, CDR1 SGHAT and CDR2 FQDESV (reference sequence). There are 15 residues in the CDR3. The CDR3 loop reads CASSGRTSGGVEQFF. DNA for the CDR3: TGTGCCAGCAGCGGACGGACTAGCGGGGGCGTTGAGCAGTTCTTC.

This chain joins TRBV29-1 and TRBJ2-7, with unresolved D. Germline lookup yields CDR1 SQVTM and CDR2 ANQGSEA. CDR3 length equals 12 residues. V dropped 4 bases and J dropped 4 bases, with 11 bases sitting between them. The CDR3 DNA reads as TGCAGCGTTGTTTACAGTGCGTACGAGCAGTACTTC. Translated, it gives CSVVYSAYEQYF.

This chain connects TRBV11-3 to TRBJ1-2; D gene unclear. CDR3 length: 11 amino acids. CDR1 is SGHNT and CDR2 is YENEEA in the germline V gene. V gave up 6 bases and J gave up 6 bases, with 8 bases separating them. The CDR3 spells CASRRRNGYTF. The CDR3 DNA sequence: TGTGCCAGCAGGCGTCGAAATGGCTACACCTTC.

The chain joins TRBV4-1 to TRBJ1-4; D remains ambiguous. This CDR3 has 15 amino acids. Per the germline V gene, CDR1 is MGHRA and CDR2 is YSYEKL. The V and J ends lost 4 bases and 2 bases respectively, with 11 bases between them. The DNA of the CDR3 is TGCGCCAGCAGCCTCCGGACTGAGACTAATGAAAAACTGTTTTTT. It translates to CASSLRTETNEKLFF.

The chain is built from TRBV6-2 or TRBV6-3 and TRBJ2-5; 8 bases match TRBD1. This CDR3 contains 16 residues. Trimming took 5 bases from V and 1 from J; bases not matched to a gene: 9. CDR1 is MNHEY, CDR2 SVGEGT, per germline. The CDR3 sequence: CASSIKLGQAQETQYF. In nucleotides, the CDR3 is TGTGCCAGCAGTATCAAACTGGGACAGGCCCAAGAGACCCAGTACTTC.

The CDR3 loop reads CASSLPPGQGVHQPQHF. CDR3 bases: TGTGCCAGCAGTTTGCCCCCGGGACAGGGGGTTCATCAGCCCCAGCATTTT. The V and J genes are TRBV28 and TRBJ1-5, with TRBD1 matching over 11 bases. The junction had 9 bases not matched to a gene; V was cut back by 3 bases and J by 5 bases. The CDR3 loop spans 17 amino acids. Germline loops: CDR1 MDHEN, CDR2 SYDVKM.